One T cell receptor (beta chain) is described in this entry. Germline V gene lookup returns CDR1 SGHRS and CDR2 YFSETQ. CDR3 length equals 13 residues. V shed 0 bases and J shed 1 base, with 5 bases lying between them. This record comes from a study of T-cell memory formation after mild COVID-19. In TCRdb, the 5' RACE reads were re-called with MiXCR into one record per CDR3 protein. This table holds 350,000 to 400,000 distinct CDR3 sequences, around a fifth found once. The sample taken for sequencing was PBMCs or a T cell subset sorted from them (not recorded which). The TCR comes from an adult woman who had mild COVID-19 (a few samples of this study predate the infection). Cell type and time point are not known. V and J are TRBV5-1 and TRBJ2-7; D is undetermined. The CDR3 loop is CASSLEFSYEQYF. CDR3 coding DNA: TGCGCCAGCAGCTTGGAATTTTCCTACGAGCAGTACTTC.